The rows below give T cell receptor beta chains drawn from one sample of a study of OX40 agonist ivuxolimab in advanced cancers. Produced via immunoSEQ multiplex PCR; TCRdb's table is partial and in-frame only. The sample lists fewer than 80,000 clones, approximately 80% occurring once. The source was CD4+ or CD8+ T cells sorted from blood, collected in a trial of the OX40 agonist ivuxolimab. These receptors were obtained from an adult with an advanced solid tumor such as melanoma, head and neck, liver or kidney cancer. Each CDR3 is given with its conserved first and last residue. A D gene is named only where the DNA matches it firmly. For some rows the clone size is stated as once, few or many, or as a class when expanded; others skip it.

TRBJ2-1	TRBV7-8	NA	NA	CASSLAILASYNEQFF	TGTGCCAGCAGCTTAGCGATTCTAGCCTCATACAATGAGCAGTTCTTC
TRBJ1-6	TRBV5-5	NA	NA	CASSLRERHSPLHF	TGTGCCAGCAGCCTACGCGAGAGGCATTCACCCCTCCACTTT
TRBJ1-5	TRBV6-1	NA	NA	CASSETYSNQPQHF	TGTGCCAGCAGTGAAACCTATAGCAATCAGCCCCAGCATTTT
TRBJ1-1	TRBV19	NA	NA	CASSTGTVNTEAFF	TGTGCCAGTAGTACTGGGACGGTGAACACTGAAGCTTTCTTT
TRBJ1-2	TRBV6-5	NA	NA	CASSQYGYTF	TGTGCCAGCTCCCAGTATGGCTACACCTTC
TRBJ1-2	TRBV27	NA	NA	CASSGQWGGGYTF	TGTGCCAGCAGTGGCCAGTGGGGAGGTGGCTACACCTTC
TRBJ1-2	TRBV10-3	NA	once	CAITPDRDLSHGYTF	TGTGCCATCACTCCTGATCGGGACTTATCGCATGGCTACACCTTC
TRBJ2-7	TRBV27	TRBD1	NA	CASSPLGQGSSYEQYF	TGTGCCAGCAGTCCCCTTGGACAGGGTAGCTCCTACGAGCAGTACTTC
TRBJ1-2	TRBV10-3	NA	NA	CAISAPQGSYGYTF	TGTGCCATCAGTGCTCCCCAGGGGAGCTATGGCTACACCTTC
TRBJ1-4	TRBV28	NA	NA	CASSLILKNEKLFF	TGTGCCAGCAGTTTAATCTTAAAAAATGAAAAACTGTTTTTT
TRBJ1-4	TRBV27	NA	NA	CASTFAIGEKLFF	TGTGCCAGCACCTTTGCAATAGGCGAAAAACTGTTTTTT
TRBJ1-4	TRBV10-3	NA	NA	CAISESSREAANEKLFF	TGTGCCATCAGTGAGTCATCCAGGGAGGCGGCTAATGAAAAACTGTTTTTT
TRBJ2-7	TRBV13	NA	NA	CASSLAAGSYEQYF	TGTGCCAGCAGCTTAGCGGCAGGTTCCTACGAGCAGTACTTC
TRBJ2-5	TRBV19	NA	NA	CASSGRVGKETQYF	TGTGCCAGTAGTGGGCGGGTGGGCAAAGAGACCCAGTACTTC
TRBJ1-2	TRBV10-3	TRBD1	NA	CAITSGTGINYGYTF	TGTGCCATCACATCCGGGACAGGGATTAACTATGGCTACACCTTC
TRBJ1-1	TRBV7-2	NA	NA	CASSRGTSTEAFF	TGTGCCAGCAGCCGCGGGACGTCCACTGAAGCTTTCTTT
TRBJ2-7	TRBV21-1	NA	once	CASSGLSRGDDEQYF	TGTGCCAGCAGCGGCCTGAGCAGGGGGGACGACGAGCAGTACTTC
TRBJ2-1	TRBV5-4	NA	NA	CASSPGGSSYNEQFF	TGTGCCAGCAGCCCCGGGGGCAGCTCCTACAATGAGCAGTTCTTC
TRBJ2-7	TRBV18	NA	NA	CASSSAPVRDEQYF	TGTGCCAGCTCTTCGGCGCCCGTCAGGGACGAGCAGTACTTC
TRBJ2-3	TRBV5-6	TRBD2	few	CASSLGDSGGLWGVDTQYF	TGTGCCAGCAGCTTGGGGGATAGCGGGGGCCTTTGGGGTGTAGATACGCAGTATTTT
TRBJ1-5	TRBV7-2	TRBD1	once	CASSFDGTGVQPQHF	TGTGCCAGCAGCTTTGACGGGACAGGGGTTCAGCCCCAGCATTTT
TRBJ2-3	TRBV2	NA	few	CASRGGGGRTDTQYF	TGTGCCAGCAGAGGCGGAGGGGGGCGCACAGATACGCAGTATTTT
TRBJ1-1	TRBV15	NA	NA	CATREGPNEAFF	TGTGCCACCAGAGAGGGCCCCAACGAAGCTTTCTTT
TRBJ2-1	TRBV7-6	NA	NA	CASSPGLGQGKGPYNEQFF	TGTGCCAGCAGCCCGGGACTGGGACAAGGCAAAGGGCCCTACAATGAGCAGTTCTTC
TRBJ2-2	TRBV7-9	TRBD1	NA	CASSRQGNIAGELFF	TGTGCCAGCAGCCGACAGGGTAATATCGCCGGGGAGCTGTTTTTT
TRBJ2-7	TRBV5-5	NA	NA	CASSPYLGFSYEQYF	TGTGCCAGCAGCCCGTACCTGGGCTTCTCCTACGAGCAGTACTTC
TRBJ1-2	TRBV28	NA	once	CASSLTGKDGYTF	TGTGCCAGCAGTTTGACGGGTAAGGATGGCTACACCTTC
TRBJ1-1	TRBV2	TRBD1	NA	CASRRSGGSEAFF	TGTGCCAGCAGGAGATCAGGGGGCAGTGAAGCTTTCTTT